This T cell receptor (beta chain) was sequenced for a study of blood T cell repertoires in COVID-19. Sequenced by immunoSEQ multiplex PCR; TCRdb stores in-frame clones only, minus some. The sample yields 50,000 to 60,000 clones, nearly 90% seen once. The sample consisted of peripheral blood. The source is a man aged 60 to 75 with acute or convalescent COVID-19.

CDR3 DNA sequence: TGTGCCAGCAGCCAAGATCGTGACAGCCCCTACAATGAGCAGTTCTTC. It translates to CASSQDRDSPYNEQFF. The chain has TRBV14 and TRBJ2-1; possible D gene TRBD1, 5 bases. CDR3 length: 16 residues. Trimming shortened V by 0 bases and J by 2 bases, and 11 bases separated the two germline ends. The germline V gene encodes CDR1 SGHDN and CDR2 FVKESK.